This entry lists 15 T cell receptor beta chains sequenced from one sample in a study of beta chain features in type 1 diabetes (dated by TCRdb to 2016 to 2019). General conclusions and limits of the study: Type 1 diabetes patients showed a moderate but significant shortening of TCRB CDR3 length in all four CD4+ subsets.

Receptor amplification or capture employed the immunoSEQ multiplex PCR assay. The entire isolated RNA was reverse transcribed using the High Capacity cDNA Reverse Transcription Kit, and thus expressed TCRB transcripts were sequenced. TCRdb obtained this table from immuneACCESS and retained in-frame rearrangements with V and J assigned. These tables miss some clones; where compared with another copy, unresolved V genes account for less than half of the shortfall, and the remainder is unexplained. For this sample the table gives 350,000 to 400,000 clones, of which over 10% were detected only once. The ten largest clones capture 0.0085% to 0.012% of the sample. No antigen has been assigned to these receptors. The sequencing sample was made of naive CD4+ T cells from blood. Sample cell subset or site, as interpreted from the label and publication: true naive CD4+ T cells. The source of these receptors is a woman under 30 with type 1 diabetes.

Points on this clone: Germline and junction disagree at one end, which may indicate a read error. The chain couples TRBV30 to TRBJ1-2; perhaps TRBD1 as D (5 bases). The V gene's germline CDR1 is GTSNPN and CDR2 SVGIG (reference sequence). The CDR3 loop spans 12 amino acids. This CDR3 is CAWSDRYYSYTF. CDR3 bases: TGTGCCTGGAGCGACAGATACTATAGCTACACCTTC. Variable domain in full (rest from reference TRBV30 and TRBJ1-2): SQTIHQWPATLVQPVGSPLSLECTVEGTSNPNLYWYRQAAGRGLQLLFYSVGIGQISSEVPQNLSASRPQDRQFILSSKKLLLSDSGFYLCAWSDRYYSYTFGSGTRLTVV.

V and J are TRBV7-9 and TRBJ2-3; 10 bases are a match to TRBD2. The V and J ends lost 7 bases and 0 bases, in that order; junction bases with no gene match: 7. CDR1 SEHNR and CDR2 FQNEAQ come from the germline V gene (reference sequence). The CDR3 sequence is 16 residues long. This chain's CDR3 is CASTHLAGASTDTQYF. The CDR3 DNA sequence: TGTGCCAGCACCCATCTAGCGGGAGCAAGCACAGATACGCAGTATTTT. The full variable domain, in which reference TRBV7-9 and TRBJ2-3 provide the parts outside the CDR3, is DTGVSQNPRHKITKRGQNVTFRCDPISEHNRLYWYRQTLGQGPEFLTYFQNEAQLEKSRLLSDRFSAERPKGSFSTLEIQRTEQGDSAMYLCASTHLAGASTDTQYFGPGTRLTVL.

This clone turned up a few times. This rearrangement joins TRBV7-9 to TRBJ1-2; D gene unclear. The CDR3 totals 14 residues. V was shortened by 3 bases and J by 3 bases, with 11 bases between the two germline ends. CDR1 and CDR2 from the germline V gene are SEHNR and FQNEAQ (reference sequence). CDR3 residues: CASSLALHDYGYTF. CDR3 nucleotides: TGTGCCAGCAGCTTGGCTCTCCACGACTATGGCTACACCTTC.

The rearrangement links TRBV6-5 to TRBJ1-6; TRBD1 is a possible D gene (6 bases). Trimming took 8 bases from V and 6 from J, leaving 11 bases between them. The CDR3 covers 13 residues. Germline values: CDR1 MNHEY, CDR2 SVGAGI. CDR3 DNA: TGTGCCAGCCGGGGGGCCTCTAATTCACCCCTCCACTTT. Its protein is CASRGASNSPLHF.

This clone was observed a handful of times. The chain links TRBV4-2 to TRBJ1-5; possibly TRBD1 for D (6 bases). V was cut by 0 bases and J by 6 bases, with 9 bases left in between. Germline CDR1 and CDR2: LGHNA and YNFKEQ. The CDR3 length is 14 residues. In DNA, the CDR3 is TGTGCCAGCAGCCAAGAGCTAGGGGGTCAGCCCCAGCATTTT. Translating it yields CASSQELGGQPQHF.

The CDR3 bases are TGTGCCAGCAGCTTACGGCTAGCGAGAGATACGCAGTATTTT. Amino acids: CASSLRLARDTQYF. This chain connects TRBV7-3 to TRBJ2-3, with a possible D match to TRBD2 (6 bases). Germline V lookup: CDR1 SGHTA, CDR2 FQGTGA. This CDR3 spans 14 amino acids. V was clipped by 2 bases and J by 5 bases, with 11 bases between them.

This clone has only a few counts. The gene calls are TRBV2 and TRBJ2-5, with TRBD1 identical over 8 bases. Trimming at V came to 5 bases and at J to 5 bases, leaving 7 bases not matched to a gene. The CDR3 covers 14 residues. CDR1 and CDR2 from the germline V gene are SNHLY and FYNNEI. CDR3 protein: CASSFQGARETQYF. CDR3 bases: TGTGCCAGCAGTTTTCAGGGGGCCCGGGAGACCCAGTACTTC.

The table lists this clone with a few counts. V usage is TRBV18 and J usage is TRBJ1-3; D is uncertain. Trimming shortened V by 3 bases and J by 4 bases, and 7 bases separated the two germline ends. The germline CDR1 and CDR2 sequences are KGHSH and LQKENI. The CDR3 runs 13 residues. The CDR3 reads CASSPSEGNTIYF. The CDR3 nucleotides are TGTGCCAGCTCACCTTCCGAGGGAAACACCATATATTTT.

This clone was seen more than once but under ten times. The chain links TRBV7-9 to TRBJ2-7; 8 nucleotides agree with TRBD1. Germline CDR1 and CDR2: SEHNR and FQNEAQ (reference sequence). The V gene end was trimmed by 5 bases and the J gene end by 2 bases; junction bases not matched to a gene: 8. This CDR3 contains 15 residues. CDR3 protein: CASSARTGLTYEQYF. CDR3 bases: TGTGCCAGCAGCGCGAGGACAGGGCTTACCTACGAGCAGTACTTC.

This clone was counted a few times. The chain is built from TRBV6-5 and TRBJ2-5; possible D gene TRBD1, 6 bases. V was clipped by 5 bases and J by 4 bases, with 8 bases between them. The CDR3 spans 12 residues. From germline, CDR1 is MNHEY and CDR2 SVGAGI. The CDR3 loop is CASSAGVETQYF. As DNA, the CDR3 is TGTGCCAGCAGTGCAGGGGTAGAGACCCAGTACTTC.

This clone was observed a handful of times. The chain recombines TRBV7-9 with TRBJ1-2; the D is unclear. The CDR3 covers 12 residues. V lost 4 bases and J 14 bases, leaving 17 bases between the germline ends. The germline V gene has CDR1 SEHNR and CDR2 FQNEAQ (reference sequence). CDR3 in amino acids: CASSSGGSRGTF. CDR3 DNA: TGTGCCAGCAGCTCGGGAGGCAGCCGGGGAACCTTC. Together with reference TRBV7-9 and TRBJ1-2, the CDR3 gives the full variable domain: DTGVSQNPRHKITKRGQNVTFRCDPISEHNRLYWYRQTLGQGPEFLTYFQNEAQLEKSRLLSDRFSAERPKGSFSTLEIQRTEQGDSAMYLCASSSGGSRGTFGSGTRLTVV.

The rearrangement links TRBV28 to TRBJ2-7; 7 bases line up with TRBD1. The CDR3 consists of 16 residues. V dropped 5 bases and J dropped 2; count of bases not matched to a gene: 12. Germline V lookup: CDR1 MDHEN, CDR2 SYDVKM. CDR3 in amino acids: CASSPNRGSDPYEQYF. As DNA, the CDR3 is TGTGCCAGCAGTCCGAACAGGGGCTCAGATCCCTACGAGCAGTACTTC.

The V call is TRBV11-2, the J call TRBJ2-1, with 14 bases aligning to TRBD2. Germline lookup yields CDR1 SGHAT and CDR2 FQNNGV. With 1 base clipped from V and 4 bases from J, the junction kept 3 bases outside the gene matches. CDR3 length: 17 amino acids. CDR3 nucleotide sequence: TGTGCCAGCAGCTTAGGAGGGACTAGCGGGAGATACAATGAGCAGTTCTTC. Its protein is CASSLGGTSGRYNEQFF.

V usage is TRBV2 and J usage is TRBJ1-2, with 9 bases identical to TRBD1. With V trimmed by 6 bases and J by 6 bases, 8 bases remained unmatched. The CDR3 consists of 14 residues. The V gene's germline CDR1 is SNHLY and CDR2 FYNNEI. The CDR3 sequence is CASSLTGGLDGYTF. The CDR3 region has the DNA TGTGCCAGCAGCCTAACAGGGGGCCTGGATGGCTACACCTTC.

The V and J genes are TRBV10-3 and TRBJ1-5; D is unclear. From germline, CDR1 is ENHRY and CDR2 SYGVKD. V was shortened by 6 bases and J by 2 bases, with 11 bases between the two germline ends. The CDR3 contains 14 residues. The CDR3 nucleotides read TGTGCCATCAGGGACCGACTAGGCAATCAGCCCCAGCATTTT. Amino acid sequence: CAIRDRLGNQPQHF.